The 21 T cell receptor beta chains given below trace back to one sample, sequenced in a study of neurological immune-mediated disorders. Each CDR3 protein is one row after TCRdb ran MiXCR on the 5' RACE reads. The sample has roughly 74,000 distinct CDR3 sequences, around 5.5% seen once. The sequenced sample was PBMCs. All receptors derive from a man aged 18 to 29 with multiple sclerosis.

This clonotype was detected many times. V and J are TRBV5-1 and TRBJ1-2, with a tentative D call TRBD1 (6 bases). V lost 4 bases, J lost 2 bases, and 15 bases lay in between. Germline CDR1 and CDR2: SGHRS and YFSETQ. There are 15 residues in the CDR3. The CDR3 here is CASSNGGAENYGYTF. CDR3 in DNA: TGCGCCAGCAGCAACGGGGGCGCAGAGAACTATGGCTACACCTTC.

This clonotype was recorded many times. The chain links TRBV20-1 to TRBJ1-3; no firm D call. The CDR3 spans 11 residues. Per germline, CDR1 DFQATT and CDR2 SNEGSKA (reference sequence). Trimming cost V 5 bases and J 10 bases, with 12 bases left between them. For the CDR3, the DNA is TGCAGTGCTCGAGTTGTTGGGACCATATATTTT. Translation gives CSARVVGTIYF.

This clonotype was counted ten times or more. The chain employs TRBV5-1 and TRBJ2-3; 9 bases align to TRBD2. Germline loops: CDR1 SGHRS, CDR2 YFSETQ. V lost 0 bases, J lost 1 base, and 12 bases stayed unmatched. This CDR3 comprises 19 residues. The DNA for the CDR3 is TGCGCCAGCAGCTTGGTATACGTCGCGAGACTAGCGGGCACAGATACGCAGTATTTT. This translates into CASSLVYVARLAGTDTQYF.

This clonotype was found many times. The V gene is TRBV5-1, the J gene TRBJ2-1, with 7 bases identical to TRBD1. Germline values: CDR1 SGHRS, CDR2 YFSETQ. The CDR3 sequence is 15 residues long. Trimming removed 2 bases from V and 5 bases from J; junction bases left unmatched: 7. The CDR3 protein is CASSFRDRPNNEQFF. The CDR3 DNA is TGCGCCAGCAGCTTCCGGGACAGACCTAACAATGAGCAGTTCTTC.

This clonotype has a count of ten or more. The chain recombines TRBV10-3 with TRBJ1-1; 7 bases map to TRBD1. Trimming cost V 10 bases and J 6 bases; bases outside gene matches: 8. This CDR3 comprises 12 residues. The germline CDR1 and CDR2 sequences are ENHRY and SYGVKD. The CDR3 DNA sequence: TGTGCCACGTCGGACAGGCCCCCTGAAGCTTTCTTT. It translates to CATSDRPPEAFF.

In this sample, this clonotype turned up many times. The chain links TRBV12-3 or TRBV12-4 to TRBJ2-7, with unresolved D. The CDR3 is 11 residues long. Trimming shortened V by 3 bases and J by 6 bases, and 6 bases separated the two germline ends. The CDR3 DNA sequence: TGTGCCAGCAGTTTGTGGGGCGAGCAGTACTTC. Amino acids: CASSLWGEQYF.

The V call is TRBV5-1, the J call TRBJ1-2; D is uncertain. Trimming removed 0 bases from V and 4 bases from J, with 7 bases in between. The CDR3 length is 13 residues. From germline, CDR1 is SGHRS and CDR2 YFSETQ. This chain's CDR3 is CASSLGQSYGYTF. The CDR3 DNA is TGCGCCAGCAGCTTGGGTCAGTCCTATGGCTACACCTTC.

In its sample, this clonotype was seen a few times. This chain uses TRBV20-1 with TRBJ2-5, with no clear D. The CDR3 totals 13 residues. The V gene lost 2 bases and the J gene lost 2 bases, with 9 bases spanning the gap. Germline V CDR1 and CDR2: DFQATT, SNEGSKA (reference sequence). CDR3 DNA: TGCAGTGCTAGATTCAGAATTCAAGAGACCCAGTACTTC. Amino acid sequence: CSARFRIQETQYF.

This clonotype was detected a few times. The chain carries TRBV5-1 and TRBJ2-3; D perhaps matches TRBD2 (5 bases). The V gene's germline CDR1 is SGHRS and CDR2 YFSETQ. The CDR3 contains 13 residues. V dropped 7 bases and J dropped 3 bases, with 12 bases sitting between them. CDR3 protein: CASRSEGTDTQYF. The CDR3 bases are TGCGCCAGCCGATCCGAGGGTACAGATACGCAGTATTTT.

The chain uses TRBV7-2 and TRBJ1-5; 7 bases match TRBD1. CDR1 is SGHTA and CDR2 is FQGNSA in the germline V gene. This CDR3 has 16 amino acids. J lost 3 bases, V lost 5 bases, and 10 bases had no gene match. CDR3 sequence reads: CASSPLEQGHNQPQHF. The CDR3 DNA sequence: TGTGCCAGCAGCCCTCTTGAACAGGGGCACAATCAGCCCCAGCATTTT.

This clonotype was detected ten times or more. The gene calls are TRBV5-1 and TRBJ2-1; D is tentatively TRBD1 or TRBD2 (7 bases each). The CDR3 covers 16 residues. The germline CDR1 and CDR2 sequences are SGHRS and YFSETQ. Trimming took off 4 bases at V and 2 bases at J, with 16 bases between the two ends. The CDR3: CASSIQGGATYNEQFF. CDR3 coding DNA: TGCGCCAGCAGCATCCAGGGGGGGGCTACCTACAATGAGCAGTTCTTC.

This clonotype showed up many times. The CDR3 loop reads CASSSMVDSGNTIYF. The CDR3 DNA follows: TGTGCCAGCAGCTCGATGGTTGACTCTGGAAACACCATATATTTT. The V call is TRBV11-2, the J call TRBJ1-3; no firm D call. The CDR3 is 15 residues long. V lost 4 bases and J lost 0, with 10 bases in between. The germline V gene encodes CDR1 SGHAT and CDR2 FQNNGV.

This clonotype came up many times. This chain uses TRBV6-6 with TRBJ2-7; TRBD2 matches at 7 bases. Germline V gene data show CDR1 as MNHNY and CDR2 as SVGAGI (reference sequence). The CDR3 totals 15 residues. V was clipped by 2 bases and J by 2 bases; unmatched bases: 6. In nucleotides, the CDR3 is TGTGCCAGCAGTTACCCGCGGGGAGGGACCTACGAGCAGTACTTC. It yields the protein CASSYPRGGTYEQYF.

This clonotype occurred many times. The chain links TRBV7-8 to TRBJ1-2; 9 bases align to TRBD1. This CDR3 is 14 amino acids long. From germline, CDR1 is SGHVS and CDR2 FQNEAQ. V lost 4 bases to trimming and J lost 5 bases; unmatched junction nucleotides: 5. The CDR3 loop reads CASSSGQGMYGYTF. For the CDR3, the DNA is TGTGCCAGCAGCTCGGGACAGGGCATGTATGGCTACACCTTC.

This clonotype has at least ten counts. The chain links TRBV9 to TRBJ2-1, with 11 bases identical to TRBD2. With 4 bases clipped from V and 4 bases from J, the junction kept 7 bases outside the gene matches. This CDR3 has 16 amino acids. Germline assignment: CDR1 SGDLS and CDR2 YYNGEE. The DNA for the CDR3 is TGTGCCAGCAGCCGGACTAGCGGGTCCCAATACAATGAGCAGTTCTTC. Amino acids: CASSRTSGSQYNEQFF. Based on the CDR3 plus reference TRBV9 and TRBJ2-1, the full variable domain is DSGVTQTPKHLITATGQRVTLRCSPRSGDLSVYWYQQSLDQGLQFLIQYYNGEERAKGNILERFSAQQFPDLHSELNLSSLELGDSALYFCASSRTSGSQYNEQFFGPGTRLTVL.

This clonotype was counted ten times or more. This chain uses TRBV12-3 or TRBV12-4 with TRBJ1-1; D gene uncertain. The V gene lost 7 bases and the J gene lost 1 base, with 7 bases spanning the gap. CDR3 length equals 12 residues. The CDR3 loop reads CASKEGNTEAFF. The CDR3 nucleotides read TGTGCCAGCAAGGAGGGGAACACTGAAGCTTTCTTT.

This clonotype was detected ten times or more. The gene calls are TRBV5-1 and TRBJ2-1, with a tentative D call TRBD2 (6 bases). This CDR3 is 16 amino acids long. Germline-derived CDR1 and CDR2 are SGHRS and YFSETQ. Trimming removed 4 bases at V and 2 bases at J, with 16 bases between. For the CDR3, the DNA is TGCGCCAGCAGCGGAGGCGGGATCGACACCTACAATGAGCAGTTCTTC. The encoded protein is CASSGGGIDTYNEQFF.

In its sample, this clonotype was seen many times. The chain combines TRBV3-1 with TRBJ2-7; 8 positions match TRBD1. This CDR3 has 14 residues. Germline-derived CDR1 and CDR2 are LGHDT and YNNKEL (reference sequence). J was trimmed by 1 base and V by 2 bases; bases with no gene match: 1. CDR3 loop: CASSQWDRSYEQYF. The CDR3 DNA is TGTGCCAGCAGCCAATGGGACAGGTCCTACGAGCAGTACTTC.

This clonotype came up many times. The J gene is TRBJ2-1, the V gene TRBV20-1; 10 nucleotides match TRBD1. Germline CDR1 DFQATT, CDR2 SNEGSKA (reference sequence). With 6 bases clipped from V and 0 bases from J, the junction kept 11 bases outside the gene matches. The CDR3 is 17 residues long. The CDR3 protein is CSAPPGQGYSSYNEQFF. CDR3 sequence (DNA): TGCAGTGCCCCCCCGGGACAGGGGTACAGCTCCTACAATGAGCAGTTCTTC.

This clonotype was found many times. The chain carries TRBV2 and TRBJ2-1, with 7 bases fitting TRBD2. Per germline, CDR1 SNHLY and CDR2 FYNNEI. This CDR3 spans 16 amino acids. The V and J ends lost 7 bases and 4 bases, in that order; junction bases with no gene match: 13. For the CDR3, the DNA is TGTGCCAGCAAACCGAAGAGCGGGGAGCGTTACAATGAGCAGTTCTTC. Its translation is CASKPKSGERYNEQFF.

This clonotype was picked up many times. The chain carries TRBV7-2 and TRBJ1-2; a weak D match, TRBD1 (5 bases). From germline, CDR1 is SGHTA and CDR2 FQGNSA. This CDR3 contains 14 residues. V lost 1 base and J 3 bases, leaving 9 bases between the germline ends. The CDR3 coding sequence is TGTGCCAGCAGCTTAGGGGCAGGGCACTATGGCTACACCTTC. It yields the protein CASSLGAGHYGYTF.